This record looks at one TCR beta chain sequence and its context. The sample is drawn from a study of CDR3 diversity in severe acne. A single record per CDR3 protein comes from TCRdb applying MiXCR to the PCR reads. The sample lists 84,000 or so distinct CDR3 sequences; 48% were seen once. Sample: blood. The receptor was derived from a male donor in good health, serving as a control.

The DNA for the CDR3 is TGCAGTGCTAGGGCTAGCGGGGGGGGGCCCGGGGAGCTGTTTTTT. Translation: CSARASGGGPGELFF. The chain is built from TRBV20-1 and TRBJ2-2; 12 bases align to TRBD2. The CDR3 is 15 residues long. The V and J ends lost 3 bases and 6 bases, in that order; junction bases with no gene match: 5. Germline assignment: CDR1 DFQATT and CDR2 SNEGSKA (reference sequence).